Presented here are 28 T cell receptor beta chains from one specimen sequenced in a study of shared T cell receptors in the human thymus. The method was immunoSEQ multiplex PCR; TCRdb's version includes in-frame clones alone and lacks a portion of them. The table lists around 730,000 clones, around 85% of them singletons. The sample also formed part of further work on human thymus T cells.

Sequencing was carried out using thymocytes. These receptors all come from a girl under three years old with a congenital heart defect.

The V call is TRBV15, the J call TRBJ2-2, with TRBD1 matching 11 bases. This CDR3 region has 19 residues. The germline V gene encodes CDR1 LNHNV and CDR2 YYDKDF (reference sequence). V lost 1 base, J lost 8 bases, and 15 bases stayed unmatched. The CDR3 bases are TGTGCCACCAGCAGAGCCCGATCGTGGGACAGGGGGTTCCAGGGGGAGCTGTTTTTT. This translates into CATSRARSWDRGFQGELFF. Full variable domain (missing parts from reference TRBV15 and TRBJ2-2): DAMVIQNPRYQVTQFGKPVTLSCSQTLNHNVMYWYQQKSSQAPKLLFHYYDKDFNNEADTPDNFQSRRPNTSFCFLDIRSPGLGDTAMYLCATSRARSWDRGFQGELFFGEGSRLTVL.

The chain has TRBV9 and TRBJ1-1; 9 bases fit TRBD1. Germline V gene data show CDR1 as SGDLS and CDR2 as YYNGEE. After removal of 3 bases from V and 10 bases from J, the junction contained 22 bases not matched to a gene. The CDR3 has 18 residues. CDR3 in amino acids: CASSAPGGVDRGEIAAFF. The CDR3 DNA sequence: TGTGCCAGCAGCGCCCCTGGAGGGGTGGACAGGGGAGAGATCGCAGCTTTCTTT.

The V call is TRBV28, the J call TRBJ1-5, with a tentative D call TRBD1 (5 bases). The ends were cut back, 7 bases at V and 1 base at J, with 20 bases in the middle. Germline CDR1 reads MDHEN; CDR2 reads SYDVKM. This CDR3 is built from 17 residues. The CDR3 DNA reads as TGTGCCAGCAATCCGTTAGGAGGGGTAGGGAGCAATCAGCCCCAGCATTTT. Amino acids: CASNPLGGVGSNQPQHF.

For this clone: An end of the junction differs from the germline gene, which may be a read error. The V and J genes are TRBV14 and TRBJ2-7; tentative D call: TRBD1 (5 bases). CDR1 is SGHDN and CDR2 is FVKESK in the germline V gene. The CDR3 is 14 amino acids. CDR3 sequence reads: CASSRGRLNYGQYF. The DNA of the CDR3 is TGTGCCAGCAGCCGGGGCCGGCTCAACTACGGGCAGTACTTC.

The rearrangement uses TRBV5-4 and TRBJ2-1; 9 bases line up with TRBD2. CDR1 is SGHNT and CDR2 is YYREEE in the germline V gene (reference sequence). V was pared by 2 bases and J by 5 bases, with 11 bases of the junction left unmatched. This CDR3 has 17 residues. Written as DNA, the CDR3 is TGTGCCAGCAGCTTCGGAGCGGCGGGGGGGCCTCACAATGAGCAGTTCTTC. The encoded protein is CASSFGAAGGPHNEQFF.

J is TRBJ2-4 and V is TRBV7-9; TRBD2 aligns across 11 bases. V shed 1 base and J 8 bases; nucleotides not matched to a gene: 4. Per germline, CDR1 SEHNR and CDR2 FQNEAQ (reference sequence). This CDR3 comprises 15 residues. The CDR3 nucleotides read TGTGCCAGCAGCTTAGTAGCGGGGGGGCGGGACATTCAGTACTTC. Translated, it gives CASSLVAGGRDIQYF.

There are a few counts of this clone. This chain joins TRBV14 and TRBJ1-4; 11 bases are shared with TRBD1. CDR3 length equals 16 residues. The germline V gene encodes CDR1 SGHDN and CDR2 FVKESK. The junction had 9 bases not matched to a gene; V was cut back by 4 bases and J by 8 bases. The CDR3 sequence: CASSRDRDRGVEKLFF. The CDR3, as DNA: TGTGCCAGCAGCCGCGACAGGGACAGGGGGGTGGAAAAACTGTTTTTT.

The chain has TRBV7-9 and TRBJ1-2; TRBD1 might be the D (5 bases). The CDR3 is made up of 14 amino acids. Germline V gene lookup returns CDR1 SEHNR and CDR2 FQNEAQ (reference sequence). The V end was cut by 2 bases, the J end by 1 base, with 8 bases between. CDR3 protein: CASSLQGGNYGYTF. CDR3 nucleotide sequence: TGTGCCAGCAGCTTACAGGGCGGTAACTATGGCTACACCTTC.

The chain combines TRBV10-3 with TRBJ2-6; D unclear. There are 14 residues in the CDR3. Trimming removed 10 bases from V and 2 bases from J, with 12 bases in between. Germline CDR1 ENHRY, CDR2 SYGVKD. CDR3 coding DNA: TGTGCCAACAAAACAGAAGCTGGGGCCAACGTCCTGACTTTC. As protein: CANKTEAGANVLTF.

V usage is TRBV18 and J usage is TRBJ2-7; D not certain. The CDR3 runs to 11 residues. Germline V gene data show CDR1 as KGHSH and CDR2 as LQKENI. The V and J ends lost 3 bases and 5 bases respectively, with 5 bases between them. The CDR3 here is CASSPGHEQYF. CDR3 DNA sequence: TGTGCCAGCTCACCTGGCCACGAGCAGTACTTC.

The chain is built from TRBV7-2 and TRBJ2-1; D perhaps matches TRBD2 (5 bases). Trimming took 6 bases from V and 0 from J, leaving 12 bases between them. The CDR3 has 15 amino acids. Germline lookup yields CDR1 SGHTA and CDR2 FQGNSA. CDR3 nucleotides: TGTGCCAGCAGATTTGAGGGCAGCTCCTACAATGAGCAGTTCTTC. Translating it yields CASRFEGSSYNEQFF.

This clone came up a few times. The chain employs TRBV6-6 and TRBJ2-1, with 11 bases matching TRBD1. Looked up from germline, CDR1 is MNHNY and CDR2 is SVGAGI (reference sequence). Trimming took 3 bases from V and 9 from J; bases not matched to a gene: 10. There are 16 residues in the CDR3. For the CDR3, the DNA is TGTGCCAGCAGTTATCCGGGACAGGGGGAATGGAGTGAGCAGTTCTTC. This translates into CASSYPGQGEWSEQFF.

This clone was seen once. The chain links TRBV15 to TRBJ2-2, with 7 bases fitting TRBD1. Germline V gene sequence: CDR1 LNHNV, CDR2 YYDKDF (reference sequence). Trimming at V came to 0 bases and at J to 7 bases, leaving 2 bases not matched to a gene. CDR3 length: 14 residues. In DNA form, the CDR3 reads TGTGCCACCAGCAGAGATAGGACAGGCGGGGAGCTGTTTTTT. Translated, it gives CATSRDRTGGELFF.

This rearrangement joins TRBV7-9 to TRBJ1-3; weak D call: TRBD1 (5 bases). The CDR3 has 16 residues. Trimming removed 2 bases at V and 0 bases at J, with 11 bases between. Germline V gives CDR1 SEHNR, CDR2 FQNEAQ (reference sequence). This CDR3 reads CASSLPRQSSGNTIYF. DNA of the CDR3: TGTGCCAGCAGCTTACCCCGACAGAGCTCTGGAAACACCATATATTTT.

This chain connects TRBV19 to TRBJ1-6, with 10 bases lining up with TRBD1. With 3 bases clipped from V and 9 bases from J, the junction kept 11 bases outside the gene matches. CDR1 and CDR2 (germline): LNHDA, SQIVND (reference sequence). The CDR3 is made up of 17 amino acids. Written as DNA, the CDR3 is TGTGCCAGTAGTATGTGGGAGGGGACAGGGGCAATTTCACCCCTCCACTTT. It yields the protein CASSMWEGTGAISPLHF.

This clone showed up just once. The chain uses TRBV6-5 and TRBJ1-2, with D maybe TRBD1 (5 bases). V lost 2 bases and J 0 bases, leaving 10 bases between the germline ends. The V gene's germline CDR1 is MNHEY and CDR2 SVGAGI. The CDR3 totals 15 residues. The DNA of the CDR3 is TGTGCCAGCAGTTACGAGGAGGGGACTAACTATGGCTACACCTTC. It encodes CASSYEEGTNYGYTF.

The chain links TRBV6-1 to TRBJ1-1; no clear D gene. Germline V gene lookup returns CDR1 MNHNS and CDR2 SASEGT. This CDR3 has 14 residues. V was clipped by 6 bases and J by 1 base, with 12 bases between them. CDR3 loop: CASRTLPRNTEAFF. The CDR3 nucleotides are TGTGCCAGCAGGACATTGCCGAGGAACACTGAAGCTTTCTTT.

The CDR3 sequence: CASRPSGLQETQYF. The CDR3 nucleotides are TGTGCCAGCAGGCCTAGCGGACTCCAAGAGACCCAGTACTTC. The chain couples TRBV6-1 to TRBJ2-5; TRBD2 agrees at 7 bases. The CDR3 runs to 14 residues. CDR1 and CDR2 from the germline V gene are MNHNS and SASEGT. V dropped 6 bases and J dropped 1; count of bases not matched to a gene: 5.

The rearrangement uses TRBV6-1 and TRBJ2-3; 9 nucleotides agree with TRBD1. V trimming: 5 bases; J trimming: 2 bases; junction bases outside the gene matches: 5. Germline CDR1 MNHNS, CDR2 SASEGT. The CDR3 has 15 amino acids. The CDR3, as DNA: TGTGCCAGCAGTCCTCGGGACAGGGTCACAGATACGCAGTATTTT. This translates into CASSPRDRVTDTQYF.

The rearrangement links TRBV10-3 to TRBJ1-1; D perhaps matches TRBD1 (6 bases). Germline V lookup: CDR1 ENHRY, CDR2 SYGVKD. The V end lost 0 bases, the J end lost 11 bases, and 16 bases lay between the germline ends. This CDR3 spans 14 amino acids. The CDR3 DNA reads TGTGCCATCAGTGAGTCCCGGGACACTTTCTACGCTTTCTTT. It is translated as CAISESRDTFYAFF.

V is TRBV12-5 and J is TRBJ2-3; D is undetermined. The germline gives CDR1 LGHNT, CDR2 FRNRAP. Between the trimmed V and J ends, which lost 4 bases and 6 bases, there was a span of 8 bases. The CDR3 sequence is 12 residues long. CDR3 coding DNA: TGTGCTAGTGGTTCGAGGTGGGATACGCAGTATTTT. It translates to CASGSRWDTQYF. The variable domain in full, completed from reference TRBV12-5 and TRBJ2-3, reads DARVTQTPRHKVTEMGQEVTMRCQPILGHNTVFWYRQTMMQGLELLAYFRNRAPLDDSGMPKDRFSAEMPDATLATLKIQPSEPRDSAVYFCASGSRWDTQYFGPGTRLTVL.

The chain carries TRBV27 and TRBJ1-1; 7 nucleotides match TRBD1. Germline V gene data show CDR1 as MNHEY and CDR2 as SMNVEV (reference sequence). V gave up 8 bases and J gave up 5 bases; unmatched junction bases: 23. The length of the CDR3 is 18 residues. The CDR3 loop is CASWPKARLPTGVTEAFF. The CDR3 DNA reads TGTGCCAGCTGGCCCAAGGCCCGATTACCTACAGGGGTAACTGAAGCTTTCTTT.

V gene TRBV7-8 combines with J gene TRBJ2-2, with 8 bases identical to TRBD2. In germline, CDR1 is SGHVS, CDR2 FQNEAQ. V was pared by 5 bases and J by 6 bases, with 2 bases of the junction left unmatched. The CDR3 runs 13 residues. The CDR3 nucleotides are TGTGCCAGCAGCCTGACTAGCGCCGGGGAGCTGTTTTTT. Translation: CASSLTSAGELFF.

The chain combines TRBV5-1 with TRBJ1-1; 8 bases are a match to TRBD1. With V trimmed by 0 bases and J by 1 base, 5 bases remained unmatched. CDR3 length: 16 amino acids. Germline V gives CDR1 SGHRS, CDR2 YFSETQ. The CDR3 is CASSLARTGSNTEAFF. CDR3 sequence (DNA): TGCGCCAGCAGCTTGGCGAGGACAGGGTCGAACACTGAAGCTTTCTTT. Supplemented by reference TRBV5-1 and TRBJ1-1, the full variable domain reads KAGVTQTPRYLIKTRGQQVTLSCSPISGHRSVSWYQQTPGQGLQFLFEYFSETQRNKGNFPGRFSGRQFSNSRSEMNVSTLELGDSALYLCASSLARTGSNTEAFFGQGTRLTVV.

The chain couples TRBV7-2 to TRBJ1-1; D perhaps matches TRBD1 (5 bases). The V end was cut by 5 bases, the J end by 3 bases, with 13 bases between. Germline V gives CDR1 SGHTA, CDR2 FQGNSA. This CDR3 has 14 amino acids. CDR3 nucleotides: TGTGCCAGCAGCCCTCGGGGGTACGACACTGAAGCTTTCTTT. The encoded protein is CASSPRGYDTEAFF.

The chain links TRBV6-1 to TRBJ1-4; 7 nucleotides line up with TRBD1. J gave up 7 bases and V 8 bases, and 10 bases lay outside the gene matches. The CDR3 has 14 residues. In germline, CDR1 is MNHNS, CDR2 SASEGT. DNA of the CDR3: TGTGCCAGCGGTAAGAGACAGGGTAGTGAAAAACTGTTTTTT. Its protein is CASGKRQGSEKLFF.

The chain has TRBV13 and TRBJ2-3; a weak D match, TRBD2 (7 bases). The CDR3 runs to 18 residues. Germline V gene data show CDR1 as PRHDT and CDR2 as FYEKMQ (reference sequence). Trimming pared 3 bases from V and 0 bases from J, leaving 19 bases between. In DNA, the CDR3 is TGTGCCAGCAGCTTCGACGGGGGGCCCAGGGGCAGCACAGATACGCAGTATTTT. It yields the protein CASSFDGGPRGSTDTQYF. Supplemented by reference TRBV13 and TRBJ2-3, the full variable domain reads AAGVIQSPRHLIKEKRETATLKCYPIPRHDTVYWYQQGPGQDPQFLISFYEKMQSDKGSIPDRFSAQQFSDYHSELNMSSLELGDSALYFCASSFDGGPRGSTDTQYFGPGTRLTVL.

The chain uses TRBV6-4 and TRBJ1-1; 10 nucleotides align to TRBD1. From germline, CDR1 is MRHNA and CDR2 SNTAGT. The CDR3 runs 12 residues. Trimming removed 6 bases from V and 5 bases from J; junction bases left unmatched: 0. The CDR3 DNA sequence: TGTGCCAGCAGGGGACAGGGGACTGAAGCTTTCTTT. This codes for CASRGQGTEAFF.